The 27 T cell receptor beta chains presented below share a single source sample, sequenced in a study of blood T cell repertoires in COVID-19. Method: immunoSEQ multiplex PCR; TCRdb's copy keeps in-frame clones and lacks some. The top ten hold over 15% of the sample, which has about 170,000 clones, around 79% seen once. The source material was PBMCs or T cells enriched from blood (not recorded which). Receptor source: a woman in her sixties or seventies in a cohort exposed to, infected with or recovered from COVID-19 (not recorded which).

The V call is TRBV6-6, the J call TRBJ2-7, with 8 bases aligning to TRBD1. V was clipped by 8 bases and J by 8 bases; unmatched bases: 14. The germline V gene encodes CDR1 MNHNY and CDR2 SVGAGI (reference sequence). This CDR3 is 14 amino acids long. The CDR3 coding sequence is TGTGCCAGCGAGATAACAGGGGGTAACAGAAAGCAGTACTTC. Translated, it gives CASEITGGNRKQYF.

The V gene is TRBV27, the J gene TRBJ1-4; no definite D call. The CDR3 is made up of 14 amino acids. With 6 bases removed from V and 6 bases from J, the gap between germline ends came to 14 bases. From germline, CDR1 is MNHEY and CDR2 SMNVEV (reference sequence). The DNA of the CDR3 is TGTGCCAGCAGACGAGAGGGTGGTGATGAAAAACTGTTTTTT. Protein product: CASRREGGDEKLFF.

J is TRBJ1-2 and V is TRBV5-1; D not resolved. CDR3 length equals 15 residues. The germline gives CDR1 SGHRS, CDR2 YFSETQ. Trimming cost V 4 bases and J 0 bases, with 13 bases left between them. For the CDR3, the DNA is TGCGCCAGCAGCCGGGGAACCTTAGCTAACTATGGCTACACCTTC. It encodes CASSRGTLANYGYTF.

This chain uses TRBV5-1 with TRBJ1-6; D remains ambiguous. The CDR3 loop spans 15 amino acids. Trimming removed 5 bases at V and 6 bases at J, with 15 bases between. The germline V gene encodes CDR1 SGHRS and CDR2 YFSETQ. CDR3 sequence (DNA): TGCGCCAGCAGTTCCGGTCCGGGATTTAATTCACCCCTCCACTTT. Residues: CASSSGPGFNSPLHF. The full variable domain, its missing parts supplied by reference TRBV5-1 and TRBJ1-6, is KAGVTQTPRYLIKTRGQQVTLSCSPISGHRSVSWYQQTPGQGLQFLFEYFSETQRNKGNFPGRFSGRQFSNSRSEMNVSTLELGDSALYLCASSSGPGFNSPLHFGNGTRLTVT.

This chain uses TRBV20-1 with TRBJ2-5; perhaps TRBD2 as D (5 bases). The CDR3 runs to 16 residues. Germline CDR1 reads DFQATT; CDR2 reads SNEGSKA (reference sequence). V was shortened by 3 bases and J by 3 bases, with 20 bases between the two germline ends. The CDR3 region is CSASTPGRPGKETQYF. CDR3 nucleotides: TGCAGTGCTAGTACACCCGGACGGCCCGGGAAAGAGACCCAGTACTTC.

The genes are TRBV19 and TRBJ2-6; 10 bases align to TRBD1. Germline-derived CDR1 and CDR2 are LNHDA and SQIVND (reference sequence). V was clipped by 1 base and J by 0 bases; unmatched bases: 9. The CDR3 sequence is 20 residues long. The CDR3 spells CASSIGARQGAASGANVLTF. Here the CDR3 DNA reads TGTGCCAGTAGTATAGGAGCGAGACAGGGGGCCGCCTCTGGGGCCAACGTCCTGACTTTC.

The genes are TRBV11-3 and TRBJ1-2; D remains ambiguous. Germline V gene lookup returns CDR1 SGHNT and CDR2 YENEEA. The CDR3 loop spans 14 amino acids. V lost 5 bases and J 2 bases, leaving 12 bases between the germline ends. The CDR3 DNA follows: TGTGCCAGCAGCCCATCATCGACAAACTATGGCTACACCTTC. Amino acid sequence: CASSPSSTNYGYTF. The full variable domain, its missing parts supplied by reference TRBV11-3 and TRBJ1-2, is EAGVVQSPRYKIIEKKQPVAFWCNPISGHNTLYWYLQNLGQGPELLIRYENEEAVDDSQLPKDRFSAERLKGVDSTLKIQPAELGDSAVYLCASSPSSTNYGYTFGSGTRLTVV.

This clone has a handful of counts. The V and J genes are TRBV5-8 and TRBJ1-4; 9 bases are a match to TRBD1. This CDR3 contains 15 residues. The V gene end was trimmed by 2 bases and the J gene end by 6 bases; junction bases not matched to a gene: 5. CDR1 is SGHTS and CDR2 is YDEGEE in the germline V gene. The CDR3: CASSFSGQGYEKLFF. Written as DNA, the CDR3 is TGTGCCAGCAGCTTTTCGGGACAGGGTTATGAAAAACTGTTTTTT.

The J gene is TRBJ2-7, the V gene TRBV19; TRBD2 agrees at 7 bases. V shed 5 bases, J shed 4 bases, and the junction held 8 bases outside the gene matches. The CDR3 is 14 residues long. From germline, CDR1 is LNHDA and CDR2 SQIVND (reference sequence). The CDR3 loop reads CASSRLAVAYEQYF. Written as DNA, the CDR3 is TGTGCCAGTAGTCGGCTAGCGGTAGCGTACGAGCAGTACTTC.

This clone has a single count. The CDR3 protein is CASSPTGTDTQYF. As DNA, the CDR3 is TGCGCCAGCAGCCCTACTGGCACAGATACGCAGTATTTT. This sequence joins TRBV5-1 and TRBJ2-3; no clear D gene. Germline loops: CDR1 SGHRS, CDR2 YFSETQ. This CDR3 spans 13 amino acids. Trimming stripped 4 bases from V and 1 base from J, with 7 bases between. The full variable domain, rest sourced from reference TRBV5-1 and TRBJ2-3, is KAGVTQTPRYLIKTRGQQVTLSCSPISGHRSVSWYQQTPGQGLQFLFEYFSETQRNKGNFPGRFSGRQFSNSRSEMNVSTLELGDSALYLCASSPTGTDTQYFGPGTRLTVL.

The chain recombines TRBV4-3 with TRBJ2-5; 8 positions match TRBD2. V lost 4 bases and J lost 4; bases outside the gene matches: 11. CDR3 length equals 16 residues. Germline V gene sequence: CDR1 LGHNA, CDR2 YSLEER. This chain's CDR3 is CASSLKLAGGRETQYF. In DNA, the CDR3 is TGCGCCAGCAGCCTCAAGCTGGCGGGAGGTCGAGAGACCCAGTACTTC.

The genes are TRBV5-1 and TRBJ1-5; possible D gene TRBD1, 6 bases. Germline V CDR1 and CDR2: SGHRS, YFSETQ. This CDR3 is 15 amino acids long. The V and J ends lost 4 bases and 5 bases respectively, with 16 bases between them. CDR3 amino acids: CASSPGGEGDQPQHF. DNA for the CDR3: TGCGCCAGCAGCCCTGGGGGAGAGGGGGATCAGCCCCAGCATTTT.

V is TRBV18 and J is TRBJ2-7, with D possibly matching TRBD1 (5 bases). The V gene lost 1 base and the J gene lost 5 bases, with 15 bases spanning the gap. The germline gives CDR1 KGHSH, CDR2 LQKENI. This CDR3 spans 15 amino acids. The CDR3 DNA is TGTGCCAGCTCACCACGACAGTCCCTTGAGAACGAGCAGTACTTC. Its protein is CASSPRQSLENEQYF. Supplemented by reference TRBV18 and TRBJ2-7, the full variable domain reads NAGVMQNPRHLVRRRGQEARLRCSPMKGHSHVYWYRQLPEEGLKFMVYLQKENIIDESGMPKERFSAEFPKEGPSILRIQQVVRGDSAAYFCASSPRQSLENEQYFGPGTRLTVT.

This chain's CDR3 is CASSSGQGYNEQFF. The CDR3 region has the DNA TGCGCCAGCAGCTCGGGACAGGGCTACAATGAGCAGTTCTTC. The chain is built from TRBV5-1 and TRBJ2-1; 9 bases line up with TRBD1. Looked up from germline, CDR1 is SGHRS and CDR2 is YFSETQ. The CDR3 consists of 14 residues. Trimming removed 3 bases from V and 3 bases from J; junction bases left unmatched: 1.

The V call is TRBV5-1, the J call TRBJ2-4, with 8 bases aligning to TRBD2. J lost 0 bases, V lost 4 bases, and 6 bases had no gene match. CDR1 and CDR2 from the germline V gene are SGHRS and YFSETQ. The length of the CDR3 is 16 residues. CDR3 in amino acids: CASSASGTRAKNIQYF. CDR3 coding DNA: TGCGCCAGCAGCGCCTCCGGGACTAGAGCCAAAAACATTCAGTACTTC. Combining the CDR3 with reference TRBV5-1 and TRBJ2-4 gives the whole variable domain KAGVTQTPRYLIKTRGQQVTLSCSPISGHRSVSWYQQTPGQGLQFLFEYFSETQRNKGNFPGRFSGRQFSNSRSEMNVSTLELGDSALYLCASSASGTRAKNIQYFGAGTRLSVL.

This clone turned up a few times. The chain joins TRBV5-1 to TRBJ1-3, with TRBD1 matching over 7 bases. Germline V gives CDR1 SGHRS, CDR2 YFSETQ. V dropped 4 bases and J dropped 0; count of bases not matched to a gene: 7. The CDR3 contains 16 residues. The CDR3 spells CASSRGQASSGNTIYF. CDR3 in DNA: TGCGCCAGCAGCCGAGGACAGGCGAGCTCTGGAAACACCATATATTTT.

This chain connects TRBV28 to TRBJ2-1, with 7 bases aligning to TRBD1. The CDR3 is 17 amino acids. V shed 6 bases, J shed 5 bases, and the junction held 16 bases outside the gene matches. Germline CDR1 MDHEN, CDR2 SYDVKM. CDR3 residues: CASRGYTGDPLHNEQFF. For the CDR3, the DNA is TGTGCCAGCAGGGGATATACAGGGGACCCACTTCACAATGAGCAGTTCTTC.

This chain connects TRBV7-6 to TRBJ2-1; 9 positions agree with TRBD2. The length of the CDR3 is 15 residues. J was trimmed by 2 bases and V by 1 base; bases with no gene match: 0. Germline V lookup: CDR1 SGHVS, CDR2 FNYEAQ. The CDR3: CASSLGLAAYNEQFF. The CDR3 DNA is TGTGCCAGCAGCTTAGGACTAGCGGCCTACAATGAGCAGTTCTTC.

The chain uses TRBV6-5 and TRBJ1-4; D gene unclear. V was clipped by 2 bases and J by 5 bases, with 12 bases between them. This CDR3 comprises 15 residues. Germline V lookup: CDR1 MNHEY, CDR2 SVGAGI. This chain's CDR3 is CASSYPPRGNEKLFF. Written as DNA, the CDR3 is TGTGCCAGCAGTTACCCCCCCCGGGGAAATGAAAAACTGTTTTTT.

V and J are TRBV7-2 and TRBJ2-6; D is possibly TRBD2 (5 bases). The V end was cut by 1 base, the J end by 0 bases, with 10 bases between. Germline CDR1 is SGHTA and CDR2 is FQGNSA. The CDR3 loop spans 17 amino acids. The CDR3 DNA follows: TGTGCCAGCAGCTTAGGCGGAGGCGTCTCTGGGGCCAACGTCCTGACTTTC. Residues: CASSLGGGVSGANVLTF.

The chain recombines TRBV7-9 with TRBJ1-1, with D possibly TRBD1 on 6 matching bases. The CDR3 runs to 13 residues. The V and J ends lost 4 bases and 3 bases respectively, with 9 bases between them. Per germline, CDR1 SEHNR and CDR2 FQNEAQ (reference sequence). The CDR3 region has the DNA TGTGCCAGCAGCTCACAGGGCGACACTGAAGCTTTCTTT. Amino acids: CASSSQGDTEAFF.

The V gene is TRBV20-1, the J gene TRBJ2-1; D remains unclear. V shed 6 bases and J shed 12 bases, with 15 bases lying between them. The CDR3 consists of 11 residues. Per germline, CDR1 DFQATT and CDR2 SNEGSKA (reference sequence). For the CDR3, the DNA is TGCAGTGCCCTCTTCGGTGTTGGGCAGTTCTTC. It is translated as CSALFGVGQFF.

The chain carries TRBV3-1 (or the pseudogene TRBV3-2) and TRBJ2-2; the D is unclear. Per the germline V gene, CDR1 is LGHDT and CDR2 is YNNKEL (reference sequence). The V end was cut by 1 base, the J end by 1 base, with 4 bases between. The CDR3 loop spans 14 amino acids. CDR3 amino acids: CASSQGVNTGELFF. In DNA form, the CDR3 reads TGTGCCAGCAGCCAAGGCGTGAACACCGGGGAGCTGTTTTTT.

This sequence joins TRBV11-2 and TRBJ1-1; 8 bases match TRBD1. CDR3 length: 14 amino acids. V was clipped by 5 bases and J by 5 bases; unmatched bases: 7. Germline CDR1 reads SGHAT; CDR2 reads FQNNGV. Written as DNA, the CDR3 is TGTGCCAGCAGCCCGGACAGGGCGACTACTGAAGCTTTCTTT. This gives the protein CASSPDRATTEAFF. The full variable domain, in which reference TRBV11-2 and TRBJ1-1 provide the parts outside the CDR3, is EAGVAQSPRYKIIEKRQSVAFWCNPISGHATLYWYQQILGQGPKLLIQFQNNGVVDDSQLPKDRFSAERLKGVDSTLKIQPAKLEDSAVYLCASSPDRATTEAFFGQGTRLTVV.

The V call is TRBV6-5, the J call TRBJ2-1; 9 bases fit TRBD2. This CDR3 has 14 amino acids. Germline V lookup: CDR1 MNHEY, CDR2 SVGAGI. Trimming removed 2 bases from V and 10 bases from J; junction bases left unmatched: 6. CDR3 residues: CASSYRNSGGEQFF. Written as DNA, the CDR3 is TGTGCCAGCAGTTACCGTAATAGCGGGGGCGAGCAGTTCTTC.

This CDR3 reads CASSPHGQMDYGYTF. Here the CDR3 DNA reads TGTGCCAGCAGCCCACACGGACAGATGGACTATGGCTACACCTTC. The chain carries TRBV9 and TRBJ1-2, with a weak D call TRBD1 (6 bases). There are 15 residues in the CDR3. CDR1 and CDR2 (germline): SGDLS, YYNGEE. V lost 4 bases to trimming and J lost 3 bases, with 16 bases between them.

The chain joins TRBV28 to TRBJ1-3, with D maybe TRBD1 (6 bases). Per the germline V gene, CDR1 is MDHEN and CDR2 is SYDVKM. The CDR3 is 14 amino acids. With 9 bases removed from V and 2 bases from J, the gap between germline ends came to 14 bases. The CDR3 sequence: CASRWAGAGNTIYF. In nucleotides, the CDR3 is TGTGCCAGTCGCTGGGCAGGGGCTGGAAACACCATATATTTT.